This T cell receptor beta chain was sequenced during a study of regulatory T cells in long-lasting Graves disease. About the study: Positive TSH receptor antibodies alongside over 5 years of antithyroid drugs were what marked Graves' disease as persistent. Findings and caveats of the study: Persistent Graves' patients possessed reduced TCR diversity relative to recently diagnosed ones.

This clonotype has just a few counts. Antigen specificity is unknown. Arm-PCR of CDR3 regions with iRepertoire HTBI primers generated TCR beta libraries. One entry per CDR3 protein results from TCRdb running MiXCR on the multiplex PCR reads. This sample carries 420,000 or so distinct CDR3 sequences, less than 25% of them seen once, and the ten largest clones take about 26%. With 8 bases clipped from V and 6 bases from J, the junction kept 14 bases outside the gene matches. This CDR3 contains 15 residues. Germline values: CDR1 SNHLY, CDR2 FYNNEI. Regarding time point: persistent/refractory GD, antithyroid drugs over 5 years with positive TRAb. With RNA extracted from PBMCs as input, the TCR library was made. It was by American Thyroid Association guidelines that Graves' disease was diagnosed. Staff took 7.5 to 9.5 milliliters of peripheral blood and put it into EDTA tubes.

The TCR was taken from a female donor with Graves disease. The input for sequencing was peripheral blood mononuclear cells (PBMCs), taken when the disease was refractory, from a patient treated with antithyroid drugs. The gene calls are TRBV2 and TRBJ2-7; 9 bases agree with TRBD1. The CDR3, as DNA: TGTGCCAGCTCGAATAGACAGGGGGTGCGAAGCGAGCAGTACTTC. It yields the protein CASSNRQGVRSEQYF. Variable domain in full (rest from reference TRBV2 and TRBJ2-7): EPEVTQTPSHQVTQMGQEVILRCVPISNHLYFYWYRQILGQKVEFLVSFYNNEISEKSEIFDDQFSVERPDGSNFTLKIRSTKLEDSAMYFCASSNRQGVRSEQYFGPGTRLTVT.